This T cell receptor beta chain was sequenced for a study of read filtering for tumor transcriptome and immune sequencing. The V end was cut by 6 bases, the J end by 7 bases, with 12 bases between. The CDR3 covers 13 residues. From germline, CDR1 is MDHEN and CDR2 SYDVKM. This library used about 400 ng RNA and molecular barcoded adaptors spanning alpha/delta and beta/gamma chains. TCRdb processed the reads anew with MiXCR; each CDR3 protein has one entry. The sample consists of about 50,000 distinct CDR3 sequences, roughly a fifth of them appearing once. This chain joins TRBV28 and TRBJ2-2, with a weak D call TRBD1 (6 bases). The TCR sequence derives from a donor over 35 with multiple myeloma. The source material was a population of CD138-negative cells sorted from bone marrow. The CDR3, as DNA: TGTGCCAGCAGACAGGGTTTGGGCGGGGAGCTGTTTTTT. Its translation is CASRQGLGGELFF.